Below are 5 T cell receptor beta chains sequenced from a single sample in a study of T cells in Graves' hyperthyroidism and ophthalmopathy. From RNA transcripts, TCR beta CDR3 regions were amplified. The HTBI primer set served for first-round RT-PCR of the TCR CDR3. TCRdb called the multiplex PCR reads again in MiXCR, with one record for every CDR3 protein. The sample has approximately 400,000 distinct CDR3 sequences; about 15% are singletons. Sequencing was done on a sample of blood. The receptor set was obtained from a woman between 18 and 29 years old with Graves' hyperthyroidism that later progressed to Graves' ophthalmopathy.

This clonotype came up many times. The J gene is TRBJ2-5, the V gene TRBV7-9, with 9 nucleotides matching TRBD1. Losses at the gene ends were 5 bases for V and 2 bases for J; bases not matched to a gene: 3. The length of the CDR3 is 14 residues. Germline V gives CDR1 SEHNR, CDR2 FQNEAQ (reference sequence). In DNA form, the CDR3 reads TGTGCCAGCAGCCAAGACAGGGGGCAAGAGACCCAGTACTTC. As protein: CASSQDRGQETQYF. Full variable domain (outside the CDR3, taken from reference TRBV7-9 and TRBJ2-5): DTGVSQNPRHKITKRGQNVTFRCDPISEHNRLYWYRQTLGQGPEFLTYFQNEAQLEKSRLLSDRFSAERPKGSFSTLEIQRTEQGDSAMYLCASSQDRGQETQYFGPGTRLLVL.

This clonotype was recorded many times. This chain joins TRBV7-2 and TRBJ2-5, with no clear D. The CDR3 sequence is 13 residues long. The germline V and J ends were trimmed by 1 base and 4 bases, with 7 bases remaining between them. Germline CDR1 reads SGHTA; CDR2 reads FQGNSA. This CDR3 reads CASSLGRIETQYF. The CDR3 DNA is TGTGCCAGCAGCTTAGGGCGGATAGAGACCCAGTACTTC.

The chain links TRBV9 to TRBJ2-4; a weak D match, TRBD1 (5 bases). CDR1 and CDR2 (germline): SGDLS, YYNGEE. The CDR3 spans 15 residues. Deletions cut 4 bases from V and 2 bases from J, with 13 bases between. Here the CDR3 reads CASSPFPDTKNIQYF. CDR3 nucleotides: TGTGCCAGCAGCCCCTTTCCGGACACCAAAAACATTCAGTACTTC. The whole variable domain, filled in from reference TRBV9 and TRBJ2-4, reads DSGVTQTPKHLITATGQRVTLRCSPRSGDLSVYWYQQSLDQGLQFLIQYYNGEERAKGNILERFSAQQFPDLHSELNLSSLELGDSALYFCASSPFPDTKNIQYFGAGTRLSVL.

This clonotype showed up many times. The CDR3 here is CASSLREGPYNEQFF. In DNA form, the CDR3 reads TGTGCCAGCAGTTTAAGGGAGGGGCCCTACAATGAGCAGTTCTTC. The chain employs TRBV27 and TRBJ2-1; 7 nucleotides line up with TRBD2. J lost 2 bases, V lost 2 bases, and 3 bases had no gene match. The germline CDR1 and CDR2 sequences are MNHEY and SMNVEV (reference sequence). The CDR3 is 15 amino acids.

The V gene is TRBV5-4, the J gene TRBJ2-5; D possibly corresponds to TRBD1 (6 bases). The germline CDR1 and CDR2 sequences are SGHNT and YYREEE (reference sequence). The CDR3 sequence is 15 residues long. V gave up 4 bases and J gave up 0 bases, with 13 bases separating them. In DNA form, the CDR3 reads TGTGCCAGCAGCCAAGGGACACCTTACCAAGAGACCCAGTACTTC. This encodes CASSQGTPYQETQYF.